Each of the 19 T cell receptor beta chains below was sequenced from the same sample in a study of T-cell reconstitution after alpha-beta-depleted transplantation in children. The TCRbeta library incorporated unique molecular identifiers. MiXCR was run by TCRdb on the PCR reads, yielding one entry per CDR3 protein. Seen here are 900,000 or so distinct CDR3 sequences, 15% to 20% observed once, and the top ten hold approximately 4.5%. The source material was PBMCs, mostly from graft donor cells, sampled 360 days after TCRalphabeta/CD19-depleted stem cell transplant. These receptors came from a male patient younger than 18 who had a stem cell transplant for acute lymphoblastic leukemia, so the T cells may come from the graft donor.

There are a few counts of this clonotype. The chain couples TRBV4-1 to TRBJ1-5; 9 nucleotides line up with TRBD1. Germline CDR1 and CDR2: MGHRA and YSYEKL. V trimming: 3 bases; J trimming: 6 bases; junction bases outside the gene matches: 15. The CDR3 spans 18 residues. CDR3 DNA: TGCGCCAGCAGCCAGTCCGGGACAGGGACAACGGCCACTCAGCCCCAGCATTTT. Amino acid sequence: CASSQSGTGTTATQPQHF.

This clonotype was recorded a few times. The V gene is TRBV20-1, the J gene TRBJ2-7; no clear D. This CDR3 spans 10 amino acids. Trimming stripped 3 bases from V and 5 bases from J, with 5 bases between. Germline V gene sequence: CDR1 DFQATT, CDR2 SNEGSKA (reference sequence). This chain's CDR3 is CSASQNEQYF. In nucleotides, the CDR3 is TGCAGTGCTAGTCAAAACGAGCAGTACTTC.

At least ten counts were recorded for this clonotype. The chain has TRBV12-3 or TRBV12-4 and TRBJ2-7; D is unclear. V was shortened by 3 bases and J by 4 bases, with 10 bases between the two germline ends. CDR3 length: 13 amino acids. CDR3 sequence: CASSLESGYEQYF. CDR3 DNA sequence: TGTGCCAGCAGTTTGGAATCTGGGTACGAGCAGTACTTC.

The sample holds many counts of this clonotype. In nucleotides, the CDR3 is TGCGCCAGCAGCGTGAACCTGGGATCAACCTACGAGCAGTACTTC. Protein: CASSVNLGSTYEQYF. V is TRBV5-1 and J is TRBJ2-7, with D unresolved. Trimming removed 4 bases at V and 2 bases at J, with 16 bases between. The length of the CDR3 is 15 residues. Germline lookup yields CDR1 SGHRS and CDR2 YFSETQ.

This clonotype was detected a few times. V is TRBV20-1 and J is TRBJ2-2, with D perhaps matching TRBD2 (6 bases). Germline V CDR1 and CDR2: DFQATT, SNEGSKA (reference sequence). This CDR3 has 16 amino acids. V was trimmed by 6 bases and J by 5 bases, leaving 22 bases between them. The CDR3 spells CSATRDFNLGTGELFF. In DNA, the CDR3 is TGCAGTGCAACCAGGGACTTTAATTTGGGTACCGGGGAGCTGTTTTTT.

The rearrangement uses TRBV10-3 and TRBJ2-5, with D possibly TRBD1 on 6 matching bases. Germline V CDR1 and CDR2: ENHRY, SYGVKD. This CDR3 is built from 13 residues. V gave up 2 bases and J gave up 5 bases, with 9 bases separating them. The CDR3 coding sequence is TGTGCCATCAGTGAGACAGGGCTGGAGACCCAGTACTTC. Its protein is CAISETGLETQYF.

This clonotype was observed at least ten times. The chain couples TRBV4-2 to TRBJ1-2; D is uncertain. Looked up from germline, CDR1 is LGHNA and CDR2 is YNFKEQ. CDR3 length: 15 residues. Trimming removed 8 bases from V and 4 bases from J, with 20 bases in between. Here the CDR3 DNA reads TGTGCCAGCGGTACAGCCCGAGCAGAGTCCTATGGCTACACCTTC. As protein: CASGTARAESYGYTF.

The chain is built from TRBV2 and TRBJ2-5; the D gene is possibly TRBD1 (5 bases). Per germline, CDR1 SNHLY and CDR2 FYNNEI. This CDR3 spans 13 amino acids. V was cut by 3 bases and J by 3 bases, with 8 bases left in between. The CDR3: CASSDRGEETQYF. DNA of the CDR3: TGTGCCAGCAGTGATAGGGGTGAAGAGACCCAGTACTTC.

The rearrangement uses TRBV19 and TRBJ2-5, with 11 bases aligning to TRBD2. CDR1 and CDR2 from the germline V gene are LNHDA and SQIVND (reference sequence). This CDR3 has 18 residues. Trimming at V came to 11 bases and at J to 7 bases, leaving 24 bases not matched to a gene. In nucleotides, the CDR3 is TGTGCCTCAAGTTCCGGGACTAGCGGCTTCCTCGGTATGGTGACCCAGTACTTC. This translates into CASSSGTSGFLGMVTQYF.

The J gene is TRBJ2-2, the V gene TRBV5-1, with D uncertain. Trimming removed 0 bases from V and 3 bases from J, with 12 bases in between. Germline V gene sequence: CDR1 SGHRS, CDR2 YFSETQ. CDR3 length equals 16 residues. This CDR3 reads CASSLDRRPHTGELFF. The CDR3 region has the DNA TGCGCCAGCAGCTTGGACCGGCGTCCTCACACCGGGGAGCTGTTTTTT.

This clonotype was observed a handful of times. The rearrangement links TRBV20-1 to TRBJ2-7; no clear D. V lost 7 bases, J lost 3 bases, and 16 bases lay in between. CDR1 and CDR2 (germline): DFQATT, SNEGSKA (reference sequence). There are 13 residues in the CDR3. This chain's CDR3 is CSVLRPPLYEQYF. CDR3 bases: TGCAGTGTCCTCCGGCCTCCTCTCTACGAGCAGTACTTC.

The CDR3 nucleotides read TGCAGCGTTCGACAGGGATTTTATGAGCAGTTCTTC. Its translation: CSVRQGFYEQFF. The V call is TRBV29-1, the J call TRBJ2-1; TRBD1 agrees at 7 bases. The CDR3 is 12 residues long. V gave up 5 bases and J gave up 8 bases; unmatched junction bases: 6. Germline CDR1 and CDR2: SQVTM and ANQGSEA.

This clonotype was seen at least ten times. The rearrangement links TRBV5-6 to TRBJ2-7; the match to TRBD1 covers 7 bases. Per germline, CDR1 SGHDT and CDR2 YYEEEE. This CDR3 is 16 amino acids long. The V segment lost 0 bases and the J segment 0 bases; nucleotides outside the gene matches: 6. Written as DNA, the CDR3 is TGTGCCAGCAGCTTGGTGGGACAGCGGAGCTCCTACGAGCAGTACTTC. Its protein is CASSLVGQRSSYEQYF.

V gene TRBV3-1 combines with J gene TRBJ2-7; D not certain. Trimming pared 2 bases from V and 0 bases from J, leaving 17 bases between. The CDR3 extends over 17 amino acids. Germline V gives CDR1 LGHDT, CDR2 YNNKEL (reference sequence). CDR3 protein: CASSQHLGRSSSYEQYF. DNA for the CDR3: TGTGCCAGCAGCCAACATTTGGGAAGGTCGAGCTCCTACGAGCAGTACTTC.

This clonotype was recorded many times. The rearrangement joins TRBV11-2 to TRBJ2-1; D is unresolved. The germline gives CDR1 SGHAT, CDR2 FQNNGV. V shed 6 bases and J shed 12 bases, with 12 bases lying between them. The CDR3 covers 11 residues. The chain's CDR3 is CASSLDRGQFF. CDR3 sequence (DNA): TGTGCCAGCAGTCTAGATAGAGGGCAGTTCTTC.

This clonotype came up a few times. The rearrangement joins TRBV4-1 to TRBJ2-7, with a tentative D call TRBD1 (6 bases). This CDR3 is built from 18 residues. In germline, CDR1 is MGHRA, CDR2 YSYEKL. Trimming left V 2 bases short and J 0 bases short, with 20 bases between. As DNA, the CDR3 is TGCGCCAGCAGCCAATTGAGTAATACAGGACAGAGCTCCTACGAGCAGTACTTC. Translated, it gives CASSQLSNTGQSSYEQYF.

The chain combines TRBV12-3 or TRBV12-4 with TRBJ2-1, with unresolved D. The CDR3 totals 14 residues. Trimming took off 2 bases at V and 4 bases at J, with 9 bases between the two ends. The CDR3 DNA follows: TGTGCCAGCAGTTTATACCCGGCGTACAATGAGCAGTTCTTC. It yields the protein CASSLYPAYNEQFF.

This clonotype was picked up a small number of times. The CDR3 bases are TGTGCCAGCAGCTTAGGGCCTGGGAGCGAGGCGCAGGGCTACACCTTC. Residues: CASSLGPGSEAQGYTF. The chain combines TRBV7-2 with TRBJ1-2; D unclear. Germline V gives CDR1 SGHTA, CDR2 FQGNSA. V was pared by 1 base and J by 8 bases, with 20 bases between. The CDR3 length is 16 residues.

V and J are TRBV6-5 and TRBJ1-5; TRBD1 is a possible D gene (5 bases). The germline V gene has CDR1 MNHEY and CDR2 SVGAGI. V gave up 1 base and J gave up 4 bases, with 14 bases separating them. This CDR3 is 16 amino acids long. CDR3 in amino acids: CASSYLAGGQNQPQHF. In DNA, the CDR3 is TGTGCCAGCAGTTACTTGGCCGGGGGTCAGAATCAGCCCCAGCATTTT.